Each of the 4 T cell receptor beta chains below was sequenced from the same sample in a study of cytomegalovirus exposure and HLA in healthy donors. A multiplex PCR was run with 60 Vbeta primers and 13 Jbeta primers. Sequenced by immunoSEQ multiplex PCR; TCRdb stores in-frame clones only, minus some. The sample has around 80,000 clones. The source material was PBMCs. The source is a man aged 35 to 55 in good health and CMV-seronegative.

V and J are TRBV5-6 and TRBJ2-5; 7 bases map to TRBD2. The CDR3 has 14 residues. CDR1 is SGHDT and CDR2 is YYEEEE in the germline V gene. V trimming: 4 bases; J trimming: 7 bases; junction bases outside the gene matches: 10. As DNA, the CDR3 is TGTGCCAGCAGCGAGACCAGCGGGGATGGGACCCAGTACTTC. This translates into CASSETSGDGTQYF.

The V and J genes are TRBV5-4 and TRBJ2-7; 10 bases align to TRBD1. Germline CDR1 reads SGHNT; CDR2 reads YYREEE (reference sequence). This CDR3 comprises 14 residues. Trimming at V came to 3 bases and at J to 2 bases, leaving 2 bases not matched to a gene. In nucleotides, the CDR3 is TGTGCCAGCAGCTCAGGGACAGGGGCCTACGAGCAGTACTTC. It is translated as CASSSGTGAYEQYF.

This chain connects TRBV5-6 to TRBJ1-5, with a possible D match to TRBD1 (5 bases). The V gene lost 1 base and the J gene lost 4 bases, with 9 bases spanning the gap. Germline CDR1 is SGHDT and CDR2 is YYEEEE. CDR3 length: 14 residues. The CDR3 DNA reads TGTGCCAGCAGCTTGTTGACAGAAAATCAGCCCCAGCATTTT. It yields the protein CASSLLTENQPQHF.

V and J are TRBV11-3 and TRBJ1-1, with D perhaps matching TRBD1 (5 bases). The CDR3 runs 13 residues. Per the germline V gene, CDR1 is SGHNT and CDR2 is YENEEA. V lost 1 base and J 8 bases, leaving 11 bases between the germline ends. The CDR3 spells CASSLVGGTEAFF. The CDR3 DNA is TGTGCCAGCAGCTTAGTGGGGGGAACCGAAGCTTTCTTT.